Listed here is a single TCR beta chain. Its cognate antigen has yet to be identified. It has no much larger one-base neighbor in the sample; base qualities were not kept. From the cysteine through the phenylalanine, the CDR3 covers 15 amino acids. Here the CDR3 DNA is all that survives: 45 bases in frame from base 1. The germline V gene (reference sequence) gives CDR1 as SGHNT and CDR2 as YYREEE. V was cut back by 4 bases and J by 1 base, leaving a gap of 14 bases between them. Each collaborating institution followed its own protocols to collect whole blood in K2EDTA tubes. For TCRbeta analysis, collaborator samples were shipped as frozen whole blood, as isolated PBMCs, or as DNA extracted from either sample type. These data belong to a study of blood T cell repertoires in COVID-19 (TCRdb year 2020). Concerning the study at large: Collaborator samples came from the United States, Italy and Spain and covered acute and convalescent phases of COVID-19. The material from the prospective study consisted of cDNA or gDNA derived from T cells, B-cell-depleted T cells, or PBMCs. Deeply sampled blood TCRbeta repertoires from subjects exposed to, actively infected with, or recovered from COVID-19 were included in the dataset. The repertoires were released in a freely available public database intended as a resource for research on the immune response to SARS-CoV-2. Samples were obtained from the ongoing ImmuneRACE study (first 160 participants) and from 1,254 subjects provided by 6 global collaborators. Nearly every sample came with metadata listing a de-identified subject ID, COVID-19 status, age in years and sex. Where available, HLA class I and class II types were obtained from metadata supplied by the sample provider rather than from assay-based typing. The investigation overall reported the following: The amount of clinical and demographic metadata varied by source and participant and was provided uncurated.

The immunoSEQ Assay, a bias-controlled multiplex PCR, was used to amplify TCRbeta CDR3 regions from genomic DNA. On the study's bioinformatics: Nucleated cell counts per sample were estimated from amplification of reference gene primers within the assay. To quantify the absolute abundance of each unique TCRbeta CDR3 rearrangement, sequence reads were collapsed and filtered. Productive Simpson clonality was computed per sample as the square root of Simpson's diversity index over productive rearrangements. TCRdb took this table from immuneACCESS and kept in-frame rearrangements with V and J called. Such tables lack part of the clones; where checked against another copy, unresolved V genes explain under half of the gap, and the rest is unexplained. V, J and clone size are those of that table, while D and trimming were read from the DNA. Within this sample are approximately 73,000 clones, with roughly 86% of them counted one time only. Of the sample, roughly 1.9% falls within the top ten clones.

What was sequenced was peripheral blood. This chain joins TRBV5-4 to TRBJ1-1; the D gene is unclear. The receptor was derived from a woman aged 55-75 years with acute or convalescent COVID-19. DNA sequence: TGTGCCAGCAGCGCATACGAGGCCGGGAACACTGAAGCTTTCTTT. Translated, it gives CASSAYEAGNTEAFF. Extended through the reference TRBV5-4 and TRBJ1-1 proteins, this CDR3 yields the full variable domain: ETGVTQSPTHLIKTRGQQVTLRCSSQSGHNTVSWYQQALGQGPQFIFQYYREEENGRGNFPPRFSGLQFPNYSSELNVNALELDDSALYLCASSAYEAGNTEAFFGQGTRLTVV.